Below, one TCR beta chain is given with its context. The data were obtained in a study of OX40 agonist ivuxolimab in advanced cancers. The CDR3 has 16 residues. Germline CDR1 reads KGHSH; CDR2 reads LQKENI. Trimming stripped 3 bases from V and 6 bases from J, with 18 bases between. Data came from immunoSEQ multiplex PCR; TCRdb stores just in-frame clones and leaves some out. The sample yields about 27,000 clones, under 80% seen once. Sample: CD4+ or CD8+ T cells sorted from blood, taken in a trial of the OX40 agonist ivuxolimab. The clonotype originates from an adult with an advanced solid tumor such as melanoma, head and neck, liver or kidney cancer. This sequence joins TRBV18 and TRBJ2-1, with D maybe TRBD1 (6 bases). The chain's CDR3 is CASSPSPGQLVNEQFF. The CDR3 DNA reads as TGTGCCAGCTCACCTAGTCCCGGACAGTTGGTCAATGAGCAGTTCTTC.